These 2 T cell receptor beta chains share one sample of origin, sequenced in a study of blood T cell repertoires in COVID-19. Repertoires were generated with immunoSEQ multiplex PCR, while TCRdb's copy carries only in-frame clones and drops some. The sample includes 150,000 to 200,000 clones, 88% of them seen just once. Sequenced: peripheral blood. The receptors originated from a man aged 60 to 75 with acute or convalescent COVID-19.

CDR3 loop: CAWSPDRVPYEQYV. DNA of the CDR3: TGTGCCTGGAGTCCGGACAGGGTACCCTACGAGCAGTACGTC. The V call is TRBV30, the J call TRBJ2-7, with TRBD1 matching over 8 bases. This CDR3 comprises 14 residues. CDR1 is GTSNPN, CDR2 SVGIG, per germline (reference sequence). V lost 2 bases and J lost 2; bases outside the gene matches: 5.

V gene TRBV11-3 combines with J gene TRBJ2-1; TRBD2 matches at 9 bases. The length of the CDR3 is 15 residues. The junction had 10 bases not matched to a gene; V was cut back by 1 base and J by 12 bases. CDR1 and CDR2 (germline): SGHNT, YENEEA. Written as DNA, the CDR3 is TGTGCCAGCAGCTTAGCGACTAGCGGCCCGCTCTGGCAGTTCTTC. This sequence encodes CASSLATSGPLWQFF.